These T cell receptor beta chains were read from a single sample in a study of vaccination and CD4 T cells after COVID-19. In TCRdb, the PCR reads were re-called with MiXCR into one record per CDR3 protein. The data hold thousands of distinct CDR3 sequences, with roughly 28% observed a single time. These receptors are not linked to any known antigen. Sequencing input: CD4+ T cells from blood, cultured in vitro. All receptors derive from a human donor in good health. CDR3s include the opening cysteine and the closing phenylalanine or tryptophan. A D gene is named only where the DNA matches it firmly. Where a row states a size, it is once, few, many or the class of an expanded clone; other rows omit it.

j_call: TRBJ1-5
clone_size: .
v_call: TRBV4-3
cdr3_length: 13
d_call: .
cdr3_aa: CASSQGVHQPQHF
cdr3_nt: TGCGCCAGCAGCCAAGGCGTTCATCAGCCCCAGCATTTT

j_call: TRBJ1-1
clone_size: few
v_call: TRBV29-1
cdr3_length: 11
d_call: .
cdr3_aa: CSVGGDTEAFF
cdr3_nt: TGCAGCGTGGGGGGGGACACTGAAGCTTTCTTT

j_call: TRBJ1-1
clone_size: few
v_call: TRBV29-1
cdr3_length: 13
d_call: TRBD1
cdr3_aa: CSVTQGASTEAFF
cdr3_nt: TGCAGCGTCACACAGGGGGCGAGCACTGAAGCTTTCTTT

j_call: TRBJ2-2
clone_size: few
v_call: TRBV19
cdr3_length: 15
d_call: .
cdr3_aa: CASSIDQRDTGELFF
cdr3_nt: TGTGCCAGTAGTATAGATCAGAGGGACACCGGGGAGCTGTTTTTT

j_call: TRBJ1-2
clone_size: few
v_call: TRBV24-1
cdr3_length: 14
d_call: .
cdr3_aa: CATSDPGLNYGYTF
cdr3_nt: TGTGCCACCAGTGATCCGGGACTAAACTATGGCTACACCTTC

j_call: TRBJ2-1
clone_size: .
v_call: TRBV20-1
cdr3_length: 15
d_call: TRBD2
cdr3_aa: CSARVLAGSYNEQFF
cdr3_nt: TGCAGTGCTAGAGTACTAGCGGGGTCCTACAATGAGCAGTTCTTC

j_call: TRBJ2-5
clone_size: .
v_call: TRBV6-4
cdr3_length: 14
d_call: .
cdr3_aa: CASSDSRGQETQYF
cdr3_nt: TGTGCCAGCAGTGACTCAAGGGGCCAAGAGACCCAGTACTTC

j_call: TRBJ2-5
clone_size: .
v_call: TRBV20-1
cdr3_length: 12
d_call: .
cdr3_aa: CSARIPQETQYF
cdr3_nt: TGCAGTGCTAGAATCCCCCAAGAGACCCAGTACTTC

j_call: TRBJ2-7
clone_size: few
v_call: TRBV20-1
cdr3_length: 14
d_call: TRBD1
cdr3_aa: CSARVRDSSYEQYF
cdr3_nt: TGCAGTGCTAGAGTACGGGACAGTTCCTACGAGCAGTACTTC

j_call: TRBJ1-1
clone_size: .
v_call: TRBV5-8
cdr3_length: 11
d_call: .
cdr3_aa: CASSLDRAAFF
cdr3_nt: TGTGCCAGCAGCTTGGACAGGGCGGCTTTCTTT

j_call: TRBJ1-2
clone_size: few
v_call: TRBV7-2
cdr3_length: 17
d_call: .
cdr3_aa: CASSRFSSDSRLNGYTF
cdr3_nt: TGTGCCAGCAGCCGCTTTAGTTCGGACAGTAGGCTCAATGGCTACACCTTC

j_call: TRBJ2-1
clone_size: few
v_call: TRBV20-1
cdr3_length: 14
d_call: .
cdr3_aa: CSAMGGRGYNEQFF
cdr3_nt: TGCAGTGCTATGGGTGGCAGGGGTTACAATGAGCAGTTCTTC

j_call: TRBJ2-1
clone_size: .
v_call: TRBV7-3
cdr3_length: 14
d_call: TRBD2
cdr3_aa: CASSRGTNVNEQFF
cdr3_nt: TGTGCCAGCAGCCGGGGGACTAACGTTAATGAGCAGTTCTTC

j_call: TRBJ2-1
clone_size: few
v_call: TRBV19
cdr3_length: 16
d_call: TRBD2
cdr3_aa: CASSIAAGGVYNEQFF
cdr3_nt: TGTGCCAGTAGTATAGCAGCGGGAGGGGTCTACAATGAGCAGTTCTTC